This T cell receptor (beta chain) is drawn from a study of T cell responses to AZD1222 COVID-19 vaccine. Overall study findings and caveats: Spike-specific TCR breadth rose after two AZD1222 doses, and depth rose as well. Clonal diversity was possibly underestimated; the donors were predominantly white British and more often female.

Points on this clone: Its target is unknown.

Clones were read by immunoSEQ multiplex PCR, and TCRdb kept only the in-frame ones, dropping some. This sample has about 140,000 clones, with over 85% found just once. This CDR3 region has 16 residues. Germline CDR1 is MDHEN and CDR2 is SYDVKM. The V gene end was trimmed by 5 bases and the J gene end by 7 bases; junction bases not matched to a gene: 12. The sample here was peripheral blood, taken on day 0 of MenACWY control vaccination. This receptor was taken from an adult in good health. V is TRBV28 and J is TRBJ1-4; 8 bases are a match to TRBD1. The CDR3, as DNA: TGTGCCAGCAGTAGTTCTGGACAGGGAGATAGTGAAAAACTGTTTTTT. This encodes CASSSSGQGDSEKLFF.